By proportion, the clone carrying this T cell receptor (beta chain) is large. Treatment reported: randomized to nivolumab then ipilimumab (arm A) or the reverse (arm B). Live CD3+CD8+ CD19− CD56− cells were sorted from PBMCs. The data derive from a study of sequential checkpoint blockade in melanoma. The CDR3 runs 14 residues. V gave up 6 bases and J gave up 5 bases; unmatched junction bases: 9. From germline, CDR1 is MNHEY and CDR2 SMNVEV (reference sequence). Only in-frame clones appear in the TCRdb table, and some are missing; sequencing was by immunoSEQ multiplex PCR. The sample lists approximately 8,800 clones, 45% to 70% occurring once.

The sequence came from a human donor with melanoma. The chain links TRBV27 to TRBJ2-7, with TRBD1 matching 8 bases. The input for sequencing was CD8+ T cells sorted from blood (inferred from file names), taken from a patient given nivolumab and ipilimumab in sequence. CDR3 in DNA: TGTGCCAGCAGCCCAGCTGGACAGGGCAACGAGCAGTACTTC. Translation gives CASSPAGQGNEQYF.